The present T cell receptor (beta chain) was sequenced within a study of blood T cells in healthy people across ages. Peripheral blood samples of 9 to 10 milliliters were drawn from each donor. Isolation recovered at least 7 million PBMCs from every sample. The V end was cut by 5 bases, the J end by 6 bases, with 17 bases between. The CDR3 extends over 15 amino acids. Germline assignment: CDR1 SEHNR and CDR2 FQNEAQ (reference sequence). This clonotype was picked up many times. Its antigen is unidentified. Study-wide results and limits: TCR beta diversity per million T cells fell roughly linearly with age.

PCR was performed a second time for about 6 to 12 cycles using a sample-barcoded 5' primer and a J-beta primer mix. A tag from a template-switch adaptor with 12 random nucleotides marked each cDNA molecule. In TCRdb, the 5' RACE reads were re-called with MiXCR into one record per CDR3 protein. Here the sample spans 630,000 or so distinct CDR3 sequences, approximately 30% being singletons. The sequenced sample was blood. This clonotype was sampled from a woman of 80 years or more in good health. The chain combines TRBV7-9 with TRBJ2-1, with D maybe TRBD1 (6 bases). This CDR3 is CASSQGRGRTNEQFF. The DNA of the CDR3 is TGTGCCAGCAGCCAGGGGAGAGGCCGGACCAATGAGCAGTTCTTC.